This T cell receptor beta chain was captured in a study of OX40 agonist ivuxolimab in advanced cancers. Across the whole study: Of the patients, three showed partial responses, one with hepatocellular carcinoma and two with cutaneous melanoma. Points from the study as a whole: Circulating CD4+ and CD8+ T cells showed clonal expansion by week 6 at 0.1 to 3.0 mg/kg.

CDR1 and CDR2 (germline): WNHNN, SYGVQD (reference sequence). The CDR3 covers 14 residues. J was trimmed by 6 bases and V by 2 bases; bases with no gene match: 2. Only in-frame clones appear in the TCRdb table, and some are missing; sequencing was by immunoSEQ multiplex PCR. Among roughly 79,000 clones, more than 75% were seen once, and the ten largest hold roughly a sixth. In regard to this clone: Antigen: not known.

This clonotype was obtained from an adult with an advanced solid tumor such as melanoma, head and neck, liver or kidney cancer. The sequenced sample was CD4+ or CD8+ T cells sorted from blood, obtained in a trial of the OX40 agonist ivuxolimab. V gene TRBV10-1 combines with J gene TRBJ1-2; 11 nucleotides agree with TRBD1. The CDR3 is CASSEGQGADGYTF. CDR3 bases: TGCGCCAGCAGTGAGGGACAGGGGGCGGATGGCTACACCTTC.